Listed below are T cell receptor beta chains from one sample, sequenced in a study of beta chain features in type 1 diabetes. Here immunoSEQ multiplex PCR was the method, and the copy in TCRdb shows in-frame clones only, minus some. The sample includes more than 550,000 clones, roughly 13% of them seen just once. The specimen was naive CD4+ T cells from blood. These receptors all stem from a man in his late teens or twenties with type 1 diabetes. The CDR3 runs from the conserved cysteine through the conserved F or W. D genes are given only for firm matches. Expanded clones get a size class; other rows say once, few or many, or leave the size out.

J gene,D gene,clone size,CDR3 length,V gene,CDR3 protein,CDR3 DNA
TRBJ2-7,.,.,14,TRBV28,CASSAWGTTYEQYF,TGTGCCAGCAGTGCTTGGGGGACGACCTACGAGCAGTACTTC
TRBJ2-3,TRBD2,.,17,TRBV7-2,CASSLVRLADGANTQYF,TGTGCCAGCAGCTTAGTTCGCCTAGCGGATGGGGCGAATACGCAGTATTTT
TRBJ1-1,.,.,16,TRBV2,CASSGSSRGENTEAFF,TGTGCCAGCAGCGGTTCTAGTAGAGGGGAAAACACTGAAGCTTTCTTT
TRBJ1-6,.,.,13,TRBV6-5,CASTLTRSSPLHF,TGTGCCAGCACCCTTACACGATCCTCACCCCTCCACTTT
TRBJ1-5,TRBD1,.,16,TRBV27,CASSLSIRTGDQPQHF,TGTGCCAGCAGTTTATCGATCCGTACAGGGGATCAGCCCCAGCATTTT
TRBJ1-1,.,few,13,TRBV9,CASSVATNTEAFF,TGTGCCAGCAGCGTAGCTACTAACACTGAAGCTTTCTTT
TRBJ1-1,.,.,14,TRBV18,CASSPDVVRTEAFF,TGTGCCAGCTCACCCGACGTTGTTCGTACTGAAGCTTTCTTT
TRBJ2-3,.,.,14,TRBV2,CASSERANLDTQYF,TGTGCCAGCAGTGAAAGAGCGAACTTGGATACGCAGTATTTT
TRBJ2-1,TRBD2,.,14,TRBV18,CASLRLAGSNEQFF,TGTGCCAGCTTGAGGCTAGCGGGGTCTAATGAGCAGTTCTTC
TRBJ2-1,.,.,13,TRBV4-3,CASSQEGANEQFF,TGCGCCAGCAGCCAAGAAGGAGCTAATGAGCAGTTCTTC
TRBJ1-1,.,.,14,TRBV5-4,CASRLQGLSTEAFF,TGTGCCAGCAGACTCCAGGGGTTGAGCACTGAAGCTTTCTTT
TRBJ2-1,TRBD2,few,15,TRBV7-9,CASSGGSSGGNEQFF,TGTGCCAGCAGCGGCGGGAGTTCGGGGGGCAATGAGCAGTTCTTC
TRBJ1-5,.,.,14,TRBV30,CAWSAGHINQPQHF,TGTGCCTGGAGTGCGGGACACATCAATCAGCCCCAGCATTTT
TRBJ1-1,TRBD1,.,15,TRBV18,CASSPGQWGNTEAFF,TGTGCCAGCTCACCGGGACAGTGGGGGAACACTGAAGCTTTCTTT
TRBJ2-3,.,.,12,TRBV7-2,CASSPPADTQYF,TGTGCCAGCAGTCCCCCGGCAGATACGCAGTATTTT
TRBJ1-2,TRBD1,.,16,TRBV7-2,CASSLARDRVPPGYTF,TGTGCCAGCAGCTTAGCCCGGGACAGGGTCCCTCCCGGCTACACCTTC